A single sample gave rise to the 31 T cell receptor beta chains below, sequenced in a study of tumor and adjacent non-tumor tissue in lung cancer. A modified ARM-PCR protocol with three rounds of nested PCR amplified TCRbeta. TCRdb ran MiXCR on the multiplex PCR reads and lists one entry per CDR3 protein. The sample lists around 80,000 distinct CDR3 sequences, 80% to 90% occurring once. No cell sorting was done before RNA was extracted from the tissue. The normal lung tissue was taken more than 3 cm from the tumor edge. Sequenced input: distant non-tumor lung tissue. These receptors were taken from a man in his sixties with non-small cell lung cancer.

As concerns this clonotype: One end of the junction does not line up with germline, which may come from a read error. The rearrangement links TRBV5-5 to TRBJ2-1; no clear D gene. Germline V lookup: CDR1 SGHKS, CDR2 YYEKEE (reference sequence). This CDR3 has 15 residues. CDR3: CTSSFSNASYNEQFF. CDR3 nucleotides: TGTACCAGTAGCTTCTCTAACGCTTCCTACAATGAGCAGTTCTTC.

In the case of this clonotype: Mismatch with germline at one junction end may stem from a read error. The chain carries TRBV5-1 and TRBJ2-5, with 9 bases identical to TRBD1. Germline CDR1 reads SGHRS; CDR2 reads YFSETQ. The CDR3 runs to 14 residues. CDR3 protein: CTSSVQGAEETQYF. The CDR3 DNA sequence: TGCACCAGCAGCGTACAGGGGGCTGAAGAGACCCAGTACTTC.

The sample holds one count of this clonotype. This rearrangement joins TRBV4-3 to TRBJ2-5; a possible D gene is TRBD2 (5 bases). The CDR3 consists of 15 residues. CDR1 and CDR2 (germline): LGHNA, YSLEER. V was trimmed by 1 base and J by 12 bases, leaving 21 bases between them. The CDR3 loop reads CASSQGPGPQETKYF. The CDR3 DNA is TGCGCCAGCAGCCAAGGGCCGGGTCCCCAAGAGACTAAGTACTTC.

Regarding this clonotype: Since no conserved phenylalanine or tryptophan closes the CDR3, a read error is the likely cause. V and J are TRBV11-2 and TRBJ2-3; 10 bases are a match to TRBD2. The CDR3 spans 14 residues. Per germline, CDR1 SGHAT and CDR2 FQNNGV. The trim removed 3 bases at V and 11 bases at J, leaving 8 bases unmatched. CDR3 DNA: TGTGCCAGCAGCTTTCTAGCGGGGGATGTTCAGCAGTATTTA. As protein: CASSFLAGDVQQYL.

CDR3 DNA: TGTGCCAGCAGTGATGATGAGGAGACCCAGTACTTC. It yields the protein CASSDDEETQYF. The gene calls are TRBV5-5 and TRBJ2-5, with D unresolved. The CDR3 sequence is 12 residues long. CDR1 is SGHKS, CDR2 YYEKEE, per germline (reference sequence). V lost 5 bases and J lost 5, with 10 bases in between.

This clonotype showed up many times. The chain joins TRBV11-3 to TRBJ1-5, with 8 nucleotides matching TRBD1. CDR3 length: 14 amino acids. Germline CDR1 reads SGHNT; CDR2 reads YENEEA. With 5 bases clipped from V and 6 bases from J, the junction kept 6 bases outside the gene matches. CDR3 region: CASSPDRGGQPQHF. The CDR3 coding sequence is TGTGCCAGCAGCCCCGACAGGGGAGGTCAGCCCCAGCATTTT.

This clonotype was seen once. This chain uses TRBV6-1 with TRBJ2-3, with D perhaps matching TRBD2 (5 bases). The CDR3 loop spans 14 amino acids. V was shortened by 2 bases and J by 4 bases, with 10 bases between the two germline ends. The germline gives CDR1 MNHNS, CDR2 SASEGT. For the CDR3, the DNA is TGTGCCAGCAGTGAATGGGGTAGCGCAGATACGCAGTATTTT. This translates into CASSEWGSADTQYF.

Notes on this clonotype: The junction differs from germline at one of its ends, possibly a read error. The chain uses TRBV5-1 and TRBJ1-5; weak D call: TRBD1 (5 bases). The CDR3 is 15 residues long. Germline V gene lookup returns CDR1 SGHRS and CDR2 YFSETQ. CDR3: CASSLEGTNNHPQHF. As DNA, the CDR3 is TGCGCCAGCAGCTTAGAAGGGACGAACAATCACCCCCAGCATTTT.

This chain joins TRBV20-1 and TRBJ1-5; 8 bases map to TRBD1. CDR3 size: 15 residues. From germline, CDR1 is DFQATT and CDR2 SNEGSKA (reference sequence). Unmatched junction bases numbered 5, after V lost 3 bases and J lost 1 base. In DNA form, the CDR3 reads TGCAGTGCTAGGCCAGGGGGCAGGAGCAATCAGCCCCAGCATTTT. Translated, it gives CSARPGGRSNQPQHF.

The CDR3 sequence: CASSRGGGGVTGPYF. CDR3 sequence (DNA): TGTGCCAGCAGTCGGGGGGGTGGGGGAGTCACTGGGCCGTATTTT. The chain carries TRBV12-3 or TRBV12-4 and TRBJ2-3; 8 bases match TRBD2. There are 15 residues in the CDR3. J gave up 14 bases and V 5 bases, and 18 bases lay outside the gene matches.

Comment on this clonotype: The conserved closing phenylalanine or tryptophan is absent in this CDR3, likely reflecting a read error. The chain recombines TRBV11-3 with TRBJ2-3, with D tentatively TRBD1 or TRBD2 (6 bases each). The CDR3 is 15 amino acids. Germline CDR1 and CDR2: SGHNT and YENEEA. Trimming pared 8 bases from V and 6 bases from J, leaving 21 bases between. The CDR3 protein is CASGVVRGARDTQYY. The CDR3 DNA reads TGTGCCAGCGGTGTCGTGAGGGGGGCGAGGGATACGCAGTATTAT.

In nucleotides, the CDR3 is TGTGCCAGTAGCCCCCTATCTGGGACAGCGGGAACATACGAGCAGTACTTC. Translation gives CASSPLSGTAGTYEQYF. The V call is TRBV11-2, the J call TRBJ2-7; D is possibly TRBD1 or TRBD2 (7 bases each). V lost 9 bases, J lost 4 bases, and 28 bases lay in between. Germline V gives CDR1 SGHAT, CDR2 FQNNGV. This CDR3 spans 17 amino acids.

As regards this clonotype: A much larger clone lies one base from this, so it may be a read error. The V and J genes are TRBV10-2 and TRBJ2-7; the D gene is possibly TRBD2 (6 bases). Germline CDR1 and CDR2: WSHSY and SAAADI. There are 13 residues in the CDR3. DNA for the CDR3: TGCGCCAGCAGTGGGGCTAGCGTCTACGAGCGGTACTTC. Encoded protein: CASSGASVYERYF.

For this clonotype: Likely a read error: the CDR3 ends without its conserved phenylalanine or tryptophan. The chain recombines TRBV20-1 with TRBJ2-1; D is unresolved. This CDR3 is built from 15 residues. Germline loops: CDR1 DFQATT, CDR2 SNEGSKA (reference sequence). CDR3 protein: CNARALTFSYNEQFI. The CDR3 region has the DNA TGCAATGCTAGGGCCCTAACGTTCTCCTACAATGAGCAGTTCATC.

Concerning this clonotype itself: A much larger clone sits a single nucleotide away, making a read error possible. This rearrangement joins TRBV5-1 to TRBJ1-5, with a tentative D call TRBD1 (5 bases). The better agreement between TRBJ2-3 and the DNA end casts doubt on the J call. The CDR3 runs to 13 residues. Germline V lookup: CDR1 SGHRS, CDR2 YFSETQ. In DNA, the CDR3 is TGCGCCAGCAGCTTGGGGCAGGGCGAGCCCCAGTATTTT. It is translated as CASSLGQGEPQYF.

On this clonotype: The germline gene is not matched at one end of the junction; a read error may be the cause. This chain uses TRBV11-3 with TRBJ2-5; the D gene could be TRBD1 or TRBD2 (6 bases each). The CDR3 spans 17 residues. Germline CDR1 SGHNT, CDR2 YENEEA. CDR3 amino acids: CASSLGSRGGFQETQYF. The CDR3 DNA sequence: TGTGCCAGCAGCTTAGGGTCCAGAGGGGGGTTCCAAGAAACCCAGTACTTC.

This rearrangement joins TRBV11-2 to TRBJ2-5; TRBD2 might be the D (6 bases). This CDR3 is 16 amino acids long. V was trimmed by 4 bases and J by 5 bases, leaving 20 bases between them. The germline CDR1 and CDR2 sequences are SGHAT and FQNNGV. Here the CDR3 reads CASSSTVGGPMETQYF. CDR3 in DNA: TGTGCCAGCAGCTCCACAGTGGGGGGACCAATGGAGACCCAGTACTTC.

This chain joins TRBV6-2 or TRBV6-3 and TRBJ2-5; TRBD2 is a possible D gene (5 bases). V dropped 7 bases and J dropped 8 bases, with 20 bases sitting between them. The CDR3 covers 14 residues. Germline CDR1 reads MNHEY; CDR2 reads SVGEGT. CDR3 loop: CASIPGKGVDTQYF. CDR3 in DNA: TGTGCCAGCATTCCCGGAAAGGGAGTAGATACCCAGTACTTC.

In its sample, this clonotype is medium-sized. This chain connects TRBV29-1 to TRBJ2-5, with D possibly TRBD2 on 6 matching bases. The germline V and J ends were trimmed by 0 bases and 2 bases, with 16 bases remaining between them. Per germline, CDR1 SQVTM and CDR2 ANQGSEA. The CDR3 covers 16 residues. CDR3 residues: CSVEDLEWAGQETQYF. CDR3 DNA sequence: TGCAGCGTTGAAGATCTTGAATGGGCGGGACAAGAGACCCAGTACTTC.

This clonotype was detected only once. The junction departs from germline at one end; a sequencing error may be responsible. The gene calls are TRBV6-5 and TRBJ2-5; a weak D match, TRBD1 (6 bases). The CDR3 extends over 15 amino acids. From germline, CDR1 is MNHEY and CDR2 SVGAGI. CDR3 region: CGSSYQGRYQETQYF. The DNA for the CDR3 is TGTGGCAGCAGTTACCAGGGGCGTTACCAAGAGACCCAGTACTTC.

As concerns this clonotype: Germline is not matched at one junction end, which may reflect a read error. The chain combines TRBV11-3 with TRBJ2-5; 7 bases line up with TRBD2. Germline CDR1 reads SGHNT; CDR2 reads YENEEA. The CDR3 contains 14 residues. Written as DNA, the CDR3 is TGTGCAAGCATCACTAGGGTGCGGGGGGAGACCCAGTACTTC. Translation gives CASITRVRGETQYF.

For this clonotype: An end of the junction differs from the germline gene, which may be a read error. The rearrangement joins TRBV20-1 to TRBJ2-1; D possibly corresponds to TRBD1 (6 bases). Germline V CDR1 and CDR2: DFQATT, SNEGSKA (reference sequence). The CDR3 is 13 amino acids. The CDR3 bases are TGCAGTGCTCCCGGGACAAAGCGCCGTGAGGAGTTCTTC. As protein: CSAPGTKRREEFF.

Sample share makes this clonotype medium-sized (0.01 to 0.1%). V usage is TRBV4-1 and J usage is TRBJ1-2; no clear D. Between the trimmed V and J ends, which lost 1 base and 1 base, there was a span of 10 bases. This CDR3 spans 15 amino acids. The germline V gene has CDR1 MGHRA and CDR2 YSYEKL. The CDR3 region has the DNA TGCGCCAGCAGCCAAGTACGGGAGGGTAACTATGGCTACACCTTC. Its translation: CASSQVREGNYGYTF.

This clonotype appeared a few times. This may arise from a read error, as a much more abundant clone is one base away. The CDR3 coding sequence is TGTGCCAGCAGCAAACTAGCGGACCACGAGCAGTACTTC. It codes for CASSKLADHEQYF. This chain uses TRBV7-9 with TRBJ2-7; 8 nucleotides line up with TRBD2. The germline V gene has CDR1 SEHNR and CDR2 FQNEAQ (reference sequence). The CDR3 has 13 residues. The trim removed 5 bases at V and 5 bases at J, leaving 5 bases unmatched.

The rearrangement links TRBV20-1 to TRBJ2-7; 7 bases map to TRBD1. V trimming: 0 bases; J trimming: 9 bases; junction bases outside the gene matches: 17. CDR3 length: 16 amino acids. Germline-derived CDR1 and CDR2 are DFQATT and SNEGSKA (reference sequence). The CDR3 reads CSARDDRQGASYLQYF. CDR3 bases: TGCAGTGCTAGAGATGATCGACAGGGCGCCTCCTACTTGCAGTACTTC.

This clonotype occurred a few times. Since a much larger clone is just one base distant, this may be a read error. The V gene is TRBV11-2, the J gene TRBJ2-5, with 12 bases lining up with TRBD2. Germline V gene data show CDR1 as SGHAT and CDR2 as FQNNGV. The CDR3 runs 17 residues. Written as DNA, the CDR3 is TGTGCCAGCAGCTTAGATCTAGGACTAGCGGGGCAAGAGATCCAGTACTTC. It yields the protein CASSLDLGLAGQEIQYF.

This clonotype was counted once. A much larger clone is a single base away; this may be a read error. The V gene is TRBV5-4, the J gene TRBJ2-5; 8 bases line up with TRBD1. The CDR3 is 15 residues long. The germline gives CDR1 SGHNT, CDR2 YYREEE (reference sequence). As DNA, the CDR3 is TGTGCCAGCAGCTTGAGGCAGGGGGCACAAGAGACCCACTACTTC. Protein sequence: CASSLRQGAQETHYF.

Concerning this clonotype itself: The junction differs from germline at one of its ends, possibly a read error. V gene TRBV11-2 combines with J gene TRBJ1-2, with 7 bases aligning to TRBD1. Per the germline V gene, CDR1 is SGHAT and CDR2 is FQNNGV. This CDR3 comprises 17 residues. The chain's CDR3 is CASSPAAGQRFNYGYTF. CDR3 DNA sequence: TGTGCTAGCAGCCCTGCGGCGGGACAGCGCTTCAACTATGGCTACACCTTC.

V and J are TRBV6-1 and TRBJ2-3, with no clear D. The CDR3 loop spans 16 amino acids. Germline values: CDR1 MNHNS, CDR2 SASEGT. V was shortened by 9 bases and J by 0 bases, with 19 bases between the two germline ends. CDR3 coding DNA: TGTGCCAGTAAATCGGAGCCAACCACTAGCACAGATACGCAGTATTTT. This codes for CASKSEPTTSTDTQYF.

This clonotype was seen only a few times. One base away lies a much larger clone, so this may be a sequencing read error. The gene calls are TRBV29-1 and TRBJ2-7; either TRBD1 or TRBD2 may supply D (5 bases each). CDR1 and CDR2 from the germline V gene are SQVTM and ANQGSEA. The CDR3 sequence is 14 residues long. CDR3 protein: CSVGDQPPPYELYF. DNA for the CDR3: TGCAGCGTTGGGGACCAGCCTCCTCCCTACGAGCTGTACTTC.

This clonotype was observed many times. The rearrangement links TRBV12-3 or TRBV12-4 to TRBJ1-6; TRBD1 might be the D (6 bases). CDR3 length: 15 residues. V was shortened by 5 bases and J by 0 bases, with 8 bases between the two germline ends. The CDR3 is CASSPDSSYNSPLHF. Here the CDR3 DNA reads TGTGCCAGCAGTCCGGACAGCTCCTATAATTCACCCCTCCACTTT.